This TCR beta chain was sequenced for a study of control samples from healthy donors and cancer patients. The data were produced by immunoSEQ multiplex PCR, yet TCRdb's version contains in-frame clones alone and is incomplete. The sample includes almost 90,000 clones, around 85% of them seen just once. The germline V gene has CDR1 SGHNT and CDR2 YYREEE (reference sequence). V lost 0 bases, J lost 2 bases, and 0 bases stayed unmatched. The CDR3 totals 15 residues. This sequence was found in a woman aged 40 to 49 in good health. The chain couples TRBV5-4 to TRBJ2-1; 9 bases fit TRBD2. The sequenced sample was blood. CDR3 nucleotides: TGTGCCAGCAGCTTGGGCGGGGGGGCCTACAATGAGCAGTTCTTC. Translation gives CASSLGGGAYNEQFF.